The present entry profiles one T cell receptor beta chain with its context. The antigen is not known. Using MiXCR, TCRdb re-called clones from the PCR reads. The sample lists tens of thousands of clones; roughly 19% were seen once. The data stem from a study of metastatic and nonmetastatic thyroid tumors. The wider study: Repertoires from malignant and benign thyroid patients were compared across blood and tumor or nodule tissue.

This CDR3 spans 13 amino acids. Germline V gene lookup returns CDR1 MDHEN and CDR2 SYDVKM. V gave up 8 bases and J gave up 8 bases; unmatched junction bases: 11. Overall study results and limits: Reportedly, malignant thyroid tumors had significantly higher TCR beta diversity than benign nodules, in blood and tumor.

All patients were treatment-naive before thyroid surgery. The chain joins TRBV28 to TRBJ2-5; 7 nucleotides match TRBD2. The source is a female donor with papillary thyroid cancer or a benign thyroid nodule (not recorded which). Some clones in this sample may be carry-over from other donors' samples. Sample: blood. CDR3 in DNA: TGTGCCAGCCTTGGGGGGGTAGAGGATACCCAGTACTTC. It translates to CASLGGVEDTQYF. The full variable domain, its missing parts supplied by reference TRBV28 and TRBJ2-5, is DVKVTQSSRYLVKRTGEKVFLECVQDMDHENMFWYRQDPGLGLRLIYFSYDVKMKEKGDIPEGYSVSREKKERFSLILESASTNQTSMYLCASLGGVEDTQYFGPGTRLLVL.